The rows below give T cell receptor beta chains drawn from one sample of a study of metastatic and nonmetastatic thyroid tumors. From the PCR reads, TCRdb re-called clones with MiXCR. The sample yields 25,000 to 35,000 clones, 25% seen once. Sequenced input: blood. These TCRs come from a female donor with papillary thyroid cancer or a benign thyroid nodule (not recorded which). Some clones in this sample may be carry-over from other donors' samples. CDR3s include the opening cysteine and the closing phenylalanine or tryptophan. A D gene is named only where the DNA matches it firmly. The listing skips clone size in some rows; elsewhere it reads once, few, many or a size class.

CDR3aa: CASSPWRALGYTF; CDR3nt: TGTGCCAGCAGCCCTTGGAGGGCCCTTGGCTACACCTTC; abundance: many; d_gene: -; j_gene: TRBJ1-2; v_gene: TRBV7-2
CDR3aa: CASSSHTGVGNTEAFF; CDR3nt: TGCGCCAGCAGCTCCCACACAGGGGTGGGAAACACTGAAGCGTTCTTT; abundance: -; d_gene: TRBD1; j_gene: TRBJ1-1; v_gene: TRBV5-1
CDR3aa: CASSDNRGEGEKLFF; CDR3nt: TGTGCCAGCAGCGATAACAGGGGAGAAGGTGAAAAACTGTTTTTT; abundance: many; d_gene: TRBD1; j_gene: TRBJ1-4; v_gene: TRBV9
CDR3aa: CALGQFNQPQHF; CDR3nt: TGTGCCCTCGGACAGTTTAATCAGCCCCAGCATTTT; abundance: -; d_gene: -; j_gene: TRBJ1-5; v_gene: TRBV6-1
CDR3aa: CATSDLTSGSLWYF; CDR3nt: TGTGCCACCAGTGATTTGACTAGCGGGTCCCTCTGGTATTTT; abundance: -; d_gene: TRBD2; j_gene: TRBJ2-3; v_gene: TRBV24-1
CDR3aa: CASSLVGGSEQYF; CDR3nt: TGTGCCAGCAGCCTGGTAGGGGGGAGTGAGCAGTACTTC; abundance: many; d_gene: -; j_gene: TRBJ2-7; v_gene: TRBV4-2
CDR3aa: CASSKGRGFTEAFF; CDR3nt: TGTGCCAGCAGCAAAGGGCGGGGATTCACTGAAGCTTTCTTT; abundance: -; d_gene: -; j_gene: TRBJ1-1; v_gene: TRBV9
CDR3aa: CASRPGQGNYGYTF; CDR3nt: TGTGCCAGCAGACCCGGACAGGGTAACTATGGCTACACCTTC; abundance: many; d_gene: TRBD1; j_gene: TRBJ1-2; v_gene: TRBV6-1
CDR3aa: CASSIGARTQYF; CDR3nt: TGTGCCAGTAGTATAGGGGCGAGGACGCAGTATTTT; abundance: few; d_gene: -; j_gene: TRBJ2-3; v_gene: TRBV19
CDR3aa: CSARSGTNTGELFF; CDR3nt: TGCAGTGCTAGAAGCGGGACGAACACCGGGGAGCTGTTTTTT; abundance: many; d_gene: TRBD2; j_gene: TRBJ2-2; v_gene: TRBV20-1
CDR3aa: CASSPRWGVDGYTF; CDR3nt: TGTGCCAGCTCACCGCGGTGGGGGGTGGATGGCTACACCTTC; abundance: many; d_gene: -; j_gene: TRBJ1-2; v_gene: TRBV18
CDR3aa: CASSLQGGAKNIQYF; CDR3nt: TGTGCCAGCTCACTACAGGGGGGAGCCAAAAACATTCAGTACTTC; abundance: many; d_gene: TRBD1; j_gene: TRBJ2-4; v_gene: TRBV18
CDR3aa: CASSEHTGFSGNTIYF; CDR3nt: TGTGCCAGCAGTGAACATACAGGCTTCTCTGGAAACACCATATATTTT; abundance: many; d_gene: -; j_gene: TRBJ1-3; v_gene: TRBV25-1
CDR3aa: CATNWGLTYEEYF; CDR3nt: TGTGCCACCAACTGGGGACTGACCTACGAGGAGTACTTC; abundance: -; d_gene: -; j_gene: TRBJ2-7; v_gene: TRBV6-2/TRBV6-3
CDR3aa: CASSLGRAGETQYF; CDR3nt: TGTGCCAGCAGCTTAGGCAGGGCGGGGGAGACCCAGTACTTC; abundance: many; d_gene: -; j_gene: TRBJ2-5; v_gene: TRBV7-9
CDR3aa: CASSQAPASGRVDTQYF; CDR3nt: TGCGCCAGCAGCCAAGCGCCAGCTAGCGGGAGGGTAGATACGCAGTATTTT; abundance: many; d_gene: TRBD2; j_gene: TRBJ2-3; v_gene: TRBV4-3
CDR3aa: CASQRGQGSGYTF; CDR3nt: TGCGCCAGTCAAAGGGGGCAGGGTAGTGGCTACACCTTC; abundance: many; d_gene: TRBD1; j_gene: TRBJ1-2; v_gene: TRBV10-2
CDR3aa: CAWSSGGNSPLHF; CDR3nt: TGTGCCTGGAGTTCAGGGGGAAATTCACCCCTCCACTTT; abundance: many; d_gene: TRBD1; j_gene: TRBJ1-6; v_gene: TRBV30
CDR3aa: CSAMGGTHNSPLHF; CDR3nt: TGCAGTGCCATGGGGGGCACCCATAATTCACCCCTCCACTTT; abundance: -; d_gene: -; j_gene: TRBJ1-6; v_gene: TRBV20-1
CDR3aa: CASSYRGQGFQETQYF; CDR3nt: TGTGCCAGCAGTTACCGGGGACAGGGATTCCAAGAGACCCAGTACTTC; abundance: many; d_gene: TRBD1; j_gene: TRBJ2-5; v_gene: TRBV6-6
CDR3aa: CSAREPQVDTGELFF; CDR3nt: TGCAGTGCTAGAGAACCACAGGTCGACACCGGGGAGCTGTTTTTT; abundance: -; d_gene: -; j_gene: TRBJ2-2; v_gene: TRBV20-1
CDR3aa: CASSYRGTDTQYF; CDR3nt: TGTGCCAGCAGCTACCGGGGCACAGATACGCAGTATTTT; abundance: -; d_gene: -; j_gene: TRBJ2-3; v_gene: TRBV5-6
CDR3aa: CASSVGFEKSSYNSPLHF; CDR3nt: TGTGCCAGCAGCGTAGGGTTTGAGAAGAGCTCCTATAATTCACCCCTCCACTTT; abundance: many; d_gene: -; j_gene: TRBJ1-6; v_gene: TRBV9
CDR3aa: CASSLDRGEMGYEQYF; CDR3nt: TGTGCCAGCAGCTTAGACCGTGGGGAGATGGGGTACGAGCAGTACTTC; abundance: -; d_gene: -; j_gene: TRBJ2-7; v_gene: TRBV11-2
CDR3aa: CSARPAGTDTRYF; CDR3nt: TGCAGTGCTAGACCCGCGGGCACAGATACGCGGTATTTT; abundance: many; d_gene: -; j_gene: TRBJ2-3; v_gene: TRBV20-1
CDR3aa: CCALARGSSGTFREQYF; CDR3nt: TGCTGTGCTCTAGCAAGGGGGTCTAGCGGTACGTTCCGGGAGCAGTACTTC; abundance: -; d_gene: -; j_gene: TRBJ2-7; v_gene: TRBV20-1
CDR3aa: CASSDPEVHTGELFF; CDR3nt: TGTGCCAGCAGTGACCCCGAGGTCCACACCGGGGAGCTGTTTTTT; abundance: many; d_gene: -; j_gene: TRBJ2-2; v_gene: TRBV25-1
CDR3aa: CASIPKRGGEGSEGYTF; CDR3nt: TGTGCCAGCATCCCGAAGAGGGGGGGGGAAGGTTCGGAAGGCTACACCTTC; abundance: many; d_gene: -; j_gene: TRBJ1-2; v_gene: TRBV11-2
CDR3aa: CSARDRVGGSNQPQHF; CDR3nt: TGCAGTGCTAGAGATCGCGTAGGGGGGAGCAATCAGCCCCAGCATTTT; abundance: -; d_gene: -; j_gene: TRBJ1-5; v_gene: TRBV20-1
CDR3aa: CASSFMDEQYF; CDR3nt: TGTGCCAGCAGTTTTATGGACGAGCAGTACTTC; abundance: few; d_gene: -; j_gene: TRBJ2-7; v_gene: TRBV27
CDR3aa: CASSPGDRYEQYF; CDR3nt: TGTGCCAGCAGCCCAGGGGACCGATACGAGCAGTACTTC; abundance: many; d_gene: -; j_gene: TRBJ2-7; v_gene: TRBV5-4
CDR3aa: CASTPANRGENYGYTF; CDR3nt: TGTGCCAGTACACCCGCTAACAGGGGGGAAAACTATGGCTACACCTTC; abundance: -; d_gene: TRBD1; j_gene: TRBJ1-2; v_gene: TRBV19
CDR3aa: CASSGGMGNEQFF; CDR3nt: TGTGCCAGCAGCGGAGGGATGGGGAATGAGCAGTTCTTC; abundance: many; d_gene: -; j_gene: TRBJ2-1; v_gene: TRBV9
CDR3aa: CSARARDRYNTEAFF; CDR3nt: TGCAGTGCTAGAGCCCGGGACAGATACAACACTGAAGCTTTCTTT; abundance: -; d_gene: TRBD1; j_gene: TRBJ1-1; v_gene: TRBV20-1
CDR3aa: CASSLGQGPPTDTQYF; CDR3nt: TGCGCCAGCAGCTTGGGCCAAGGACCCCCGACAGATACGCAGTATTTT; abundance: many; d_gene: -; j_gene: TRBJ2-3; v_gene: TRBV5-1
CDR3aa: CASSVGGGEQYF; CDR3nt: TGTGCCAGCAGCGTAGGAGGGGGCGAGCAGTACTTC; abundance: many; d_gene: -; j_gene: TRBJ2-7; v_gene: TRBV9
CDR3aa: CSVLAERGGANVLTF; CDR3nt: TGCAGCGTGTTAGCGGAACGTGGTGGGGCCAACGTCCTGACTTTC; abundance: many; d_gene: -; j_gene: TRBJ2-6; v_gene: TRBV29-1
CDR3aa: CSARRLAGDGKTQYF; CDR3nt: TGCAGTGCTAGGAGACTAGCGGGAGATGGGAAGACCCAGTACTTC; abundance: many; d_gene: TRBD2; j_gene: TRBJ2-5; v_gene: TRBV20-1
CDR3aa: CATSDPGTGNEQFF; CDR3nt: TGTGCCACCAGTGACCCCGGGACAGGGAATGAGCAGTTCTTC; abundance: many; d_gene: TRBD1; j_gene: TRBJ2-1; v_gene: TRBV24-1
CDR3aa: CSAATSGGGDGYTF; CDR3nt: TGCAGTGCAGCTACCTCAGGGGGCGGGGATGGCTACACCTTC; abundance: -; d_gene: TRBD1; j_gene: TRBJ1-2; v_gene: TRBV20-1
CDR3aa: CASSLDINEQFF; CDR3nt: TGTGCCAGCAGCTTAGACATCAATGAGCAGTTCTTC; abundance: few; d_gene: -; j_gene: TRBJ2-1; v_gene: TRBV7-2
CDR3aa: CASSPVGDGYTF; CDR3nt: TGTGCCAGCAGTCCCGTGGGGGATGGCTACACCTTC; abundance: few; d_gene: -; j_gene: TRBJ1-2; v_gene: TRBV6-1
CDR3aa: CSVESLGDEQFF; CDR3nt: TGCAGCGTTGAATCGCTGGGCGATGAGCAGTTCTTC; abundance: many; d_gene: -; j_gene: TRBJ2-1; v_gene: TRBV29-1
CDR3aa: CASSLRGTDTQYF; CDR3nt: TGCGCCAGCAGCTTGAGGGGCACAGATACGCAGTATTTT; abundance: many; d_gene: -; j_gene: TRBJ2-3; v_gene: TRBV4-3
CDR3aa: CASSQLAGYNEQFF; CDR3nt: TGTGCCAGCAGTCAACTAGCGGGCTACAATGAGCAGTTCTTC; abundance: many; d_gene: TRBD2; j_gene: TRBJ2-1; v_gene: TRBV6-4
CDR3aa: CASSYRTLLAKNIQYF; CDR3nt: TGTGCCAGCAGCTACCGGACACTACTAGCCAAAAACATTCAGTACTTC; abundance: -; d_gene: -; j_gene: TRBJ2-4; v_gene: TRBV5-6
CDR3aa: CASSLALTRAFF; CDR3nt: TGTGCCAGCAGCTTAGCGCTGACACGCGCTTTCTTT; abundance: many; d_gene: -; j_gene: TRBJ1-1; v_gene: TRBV11-1
CDR3aa: CASSLGPDYEQYF; CDR3nt: TGTGCCAGCAGCTTGGGTCCAGACTACGAGCAGTACTTC; abundance: -; d_gene: -; j_gene: TRBJ2-7; v_gene: TRBV5-5
CDR3aa: CASRMTDSGANVLTF; CDR3nt: TGTGCCAGCAGGATGACAGACTCTGGGGCCAACGTCCTGACTTTC; abundance: many; d_gene: -; j_gene: TRBJ2-6; v_gene: TRBV27